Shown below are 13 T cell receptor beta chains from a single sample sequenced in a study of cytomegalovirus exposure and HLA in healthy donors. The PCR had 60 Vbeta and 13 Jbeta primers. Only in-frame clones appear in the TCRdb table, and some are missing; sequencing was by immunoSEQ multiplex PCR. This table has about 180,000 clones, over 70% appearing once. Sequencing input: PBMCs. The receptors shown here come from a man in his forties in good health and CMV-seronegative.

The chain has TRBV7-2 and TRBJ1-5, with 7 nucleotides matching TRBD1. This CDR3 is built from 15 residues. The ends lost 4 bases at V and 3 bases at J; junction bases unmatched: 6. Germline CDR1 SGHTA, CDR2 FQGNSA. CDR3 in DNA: TGTGCCAGCAGCTATGGGACAGTTTCCAATCAGCCCCAGCATTTT. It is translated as CASSYGTVSNQPQHF.

The CDR3 region is CAISEAAGTGDEQFF. The CDR3 coding sequence is TGTGCCATCAGTGAGGCAGCCGGGACAGGGGATGAGCAGTTCTTC. This chain links TRBV10-3 with TRBJ2-1; 10 bases match TRBD1. The CDR3 loop spans 15 amino acids. The V gene end was trimmed by 2 bases and the J gene end by 8 bases; junction bases not matched to a gene: 6. Germline V gene sequence: CDR1 ENHRY, CDR2 SYGVKD.

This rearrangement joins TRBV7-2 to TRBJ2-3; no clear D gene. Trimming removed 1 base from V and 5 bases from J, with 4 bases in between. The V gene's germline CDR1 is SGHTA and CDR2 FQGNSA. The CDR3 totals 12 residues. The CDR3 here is CASSLVRDTQYF. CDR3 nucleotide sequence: TGTGCCAGCAGCTTAGTGAGAGATACGCAGTATTTT.

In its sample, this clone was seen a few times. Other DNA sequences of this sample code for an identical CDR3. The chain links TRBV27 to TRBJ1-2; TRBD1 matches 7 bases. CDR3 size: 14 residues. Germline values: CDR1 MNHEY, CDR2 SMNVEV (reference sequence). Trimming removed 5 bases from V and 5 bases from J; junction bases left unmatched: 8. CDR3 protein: CASSPLDRDYGYTF. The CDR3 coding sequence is TGTGCCAGCAGTCCACTTGACAGGGATTATGGCTACACCTTC.

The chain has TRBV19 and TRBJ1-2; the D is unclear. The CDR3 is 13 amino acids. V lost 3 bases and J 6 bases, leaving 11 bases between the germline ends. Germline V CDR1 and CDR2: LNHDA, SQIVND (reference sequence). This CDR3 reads CASSMLAPHGYTF. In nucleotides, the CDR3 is TGTGCCAGTAGTATGTTAGCCCCCCATGGCTACACCTTC.

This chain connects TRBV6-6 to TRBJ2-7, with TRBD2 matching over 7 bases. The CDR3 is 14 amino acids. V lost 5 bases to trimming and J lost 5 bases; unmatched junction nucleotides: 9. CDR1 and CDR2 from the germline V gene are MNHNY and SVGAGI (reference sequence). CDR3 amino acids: CASSESGVWDEQYF. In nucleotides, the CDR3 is TGTGCCAGCAGTGAGAGCGGGGTGTGGGACGAGCAGTACTTC.

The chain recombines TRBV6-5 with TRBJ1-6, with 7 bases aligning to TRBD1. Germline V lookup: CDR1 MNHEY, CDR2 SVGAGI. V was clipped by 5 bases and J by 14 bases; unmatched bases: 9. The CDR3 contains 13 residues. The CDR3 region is CASSPLDRSSLHF. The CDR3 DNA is TGTGCCAGCAGTCCCCTGGACAGGTCGTCCCTCCACTTT.

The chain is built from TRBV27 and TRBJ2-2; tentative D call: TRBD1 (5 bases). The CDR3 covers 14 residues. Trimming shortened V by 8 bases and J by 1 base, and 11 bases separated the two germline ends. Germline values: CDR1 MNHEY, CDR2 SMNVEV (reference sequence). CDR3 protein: CASSGHLNTGELFF. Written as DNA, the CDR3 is TGTGCCAGCTCCGGACACCTGAACACCGGGGAGCTGTTTTTT.

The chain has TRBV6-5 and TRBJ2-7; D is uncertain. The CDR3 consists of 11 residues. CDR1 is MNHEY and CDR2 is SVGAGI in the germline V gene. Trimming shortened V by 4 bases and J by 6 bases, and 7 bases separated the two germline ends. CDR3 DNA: TGTGCCAGCAGTTTATATCGCGAGCAGTACTTC. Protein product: CASSLYREQYF.

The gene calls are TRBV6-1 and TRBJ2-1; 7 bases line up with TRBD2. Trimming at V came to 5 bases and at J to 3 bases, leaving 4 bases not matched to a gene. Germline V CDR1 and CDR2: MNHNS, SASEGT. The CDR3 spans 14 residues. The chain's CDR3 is CASSIWDYYNEQFF. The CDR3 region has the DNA TGTGCCAGCAGTATCTGGGACTACTACAATGAGCAGTTCTTC.

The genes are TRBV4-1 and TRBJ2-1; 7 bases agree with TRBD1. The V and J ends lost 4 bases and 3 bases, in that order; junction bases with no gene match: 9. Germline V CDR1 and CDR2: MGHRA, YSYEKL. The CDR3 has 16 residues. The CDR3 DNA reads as TGCGCCAGCAGCCTAACCTCGACAGGGAACTACAATGAGCAGTTCTTC. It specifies CASSLTSTGNYNEQFF.

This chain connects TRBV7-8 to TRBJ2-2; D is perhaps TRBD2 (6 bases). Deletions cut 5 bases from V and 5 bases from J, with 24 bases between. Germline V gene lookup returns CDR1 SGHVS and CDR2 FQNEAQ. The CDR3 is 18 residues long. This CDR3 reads CASSPLAGRRPGTGELFF. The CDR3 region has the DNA TGTGCCAGCAGCCCGCTCGCTGGGAGGAGGCCTGGGACCGGGGAGCTGTTTTTT.

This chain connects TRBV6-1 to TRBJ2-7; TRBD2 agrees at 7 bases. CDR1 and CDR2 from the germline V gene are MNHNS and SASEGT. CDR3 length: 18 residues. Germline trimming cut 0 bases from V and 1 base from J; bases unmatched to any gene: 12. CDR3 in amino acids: CASSEAPLLADQSYEQYF. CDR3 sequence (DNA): TGTGCCAGCAGTGAAGCCCCTCTGCTAGCGGACCAATCCTACGAGCAGTACTTC.